This TCR beta chain was observed in a study of monozygotic twins with inflammatory bowel disease. Findings and caveats of the study: No detectable difference in repertoire similarity separated concordant from discordant twins, possibly as a result of limited power. Added variability in patient repertoires may stem from differing immunosuppressive treatments.

As to this clonotype: Its antigen is not identified.

Each TCR library used 3500 ng of total RNA. Following a re-call of the 5' RACE reads, TCRdb has one entry per CDR3 protein and lacks DNA. The ten most abundant clones cover 2.4% of a sample with under 150,000 distinct CDR3 sequences. CDR1 SGHTA and CDR2 FQGNSA come from the germline V gene. The CDR3 has 15 amino acids. Sequenced material: blood. The chain is built from TRBV7-2 and TRBJ1-5. The source is a human donor with ulcerative colitis or Crohn's disease, or a healthy co-twin of an affected twin (not recorded which). The CDR3 loop is CASSLRTAGNQPQHF. The whole variable domain, filled in from reference TRBV7-2 and TRBJ1-5, reads GAGVSQSPSNKVTEKGKDVELRCDPISGHTALYWYRQSLGQGLEFLIYFQGNSAPDKSGLPSDRFSAERTGGSVSTLTIQRTQQEDSAVYLCASSLRTAGNQPQHFGDGTRLSIL.